Listed below are T cell receptor beta chains from one sample, sequenced in a study of T cells in Graves' hyperthyroidism and ophthalmopathy. TCRdb reprocessed the multiplex PCR reads with MiXCR, giving one entry per CDR3 protein. Of a few hundred thousand distinct CDR3 sequences listed, more than 11% are singletons. What was sequenced was blood. The receptors shown here come from a woman aged 25-40 years with Graves' hyperthyroidism that later progressed to Graves' ophthalmopathy. CDR3s include the opening cysteine and the closing phenylalanine or tryptophan. Fields, in order: J gene, clone size, V gene, D gene, CDR3 DNA, CDR3 protein. The D gene is left open where the match is weak. Clone sizes are given selectively: once, few, many, or a class where the clone is expanded.

>TRBJ1-2|many|TRBV6-2/TRBV6-3|NA
TGTGCCAGCAGTTGGGGCACTGTCTATGGCTACACCTTC
CASSWGTVYGYTF
>TRBJ2-3|NA|TRBV5-1|NA
TGCGCCAGCAGCCGTACAGGGGACTTTAGCACAGATACGCAGTATTTT
CASSRTGDFSTDTQYF
>TRBJ2-7|NA|TRBV3-1|NA
TGTGCCAGCAGCCTGGGTAGAGGTCCGGGCTCCTACGAGCAGTACTTC
CASSLGRGPGSYEQYF
>TRBJ2-7|many|TRBV6-2/TRBV6-3|TRBD2
TGTGCCAGCAGTCGGACTAGCGGAACCTACGAGCAGTACTTC
CASSRTSGTYEQYF
>TRBJ2-3|few|TRBV20-1|NA
TGCAGTGCCACCCGCCCCACAGATACGCAGTATTTT
CSATRPTDTQYF
>TRBJ2-2|NA|TRBV6-6|NA
TGTGCCAGCAGTTACTCGCAGGGGCTCGGGGAGCTGTTTTTT
CASSYSQGLGELFF
>TRBJ1-5|few|TRBV4-2|NA
TGTGCCAGCAGCCAAGATCGCGGCACCTTGGGGCCCCAGCATTTT
CASSQDRGTLGPQHF
>TRBJ2-1|NA|TRBV15|NA
TGTGCCACCAGCAGAGATCGGCACAGGGTCTACAATGAGCAGTTCTTC
CATSRDRHRVYNEQFF
>TRBJ1-3|few|TRBV28|NA
TGTGCCAGCAGCCCTGTGAAGAAAGGGGGAAACACCATATATTTT
CASSPVKKGGNTIYF
>TRBJ1-1|many|TRBV3-1|NA
TGTGCCAGCAGCCCCAGCGGGGCCGGCACTGAAGCTTTCTTT
CASSPSGAGTEAFF
>TRBJ1-1|many|TRBV5-1|TRBD1
TGCGCCAGCAGCAGTTCAGGGGGCCAGAACACTGAAGCTTTCTTT
CASSSSGGQNTEAFF
>TRBJ1-1|NA|TRBV20-1|NA
TGCAGTGCTAGAGATCGCAGGGCGAACACTGAAGCTTTCTTT
CSARDRRANTEAFF
>TRBJ1-1|many|TRBV19|NA
TGTGCCAGTAGTATTAAAGGGCGGGGTACTGAAGCTTTCTTT
CASSIKGRGTEAFF
>TRBJ2-7|many|TRBV7-2|NA
TGTGCCAGCAGCCCAGCCAGAAGTTCCTACGAGCAGTACTTC
CASSPARSSYEQYF
>TRBJ1-3|few|TRBV5-1|NA
TGCGCCAGCAGCTTCCTCGGGACTCAGGCCGGAAACACCATATATTTT
CASSFLGTQAGNTIYF
>TRBJ1-2|many|TRBV11-3|NA
TGTGCCAGCAGCTTAGATGGTCAGGGGAACTATGGCTACACCTTC
CASSLDGQGNYGYTF
>TRBJ1-1|many|TRBV15|NA
TGTGCCACCAGCAGAGAGGTAGGGGACCCGAAAGCTTTCTTT
CATSREVGDPKAFF
>TRBJ1-5|many|TRBV12-3/TRBV12-4|NA
TGTGCCAGCAGCCATCTAGATCAGCCCCAGCATTTT
CASSHLDQPQHF
>TRBJ1-1|many|TRBV28|NA
TGTGCCAGCAGTGGGGAAGCTTTCTTT
CASSGEAFF
>TRBJ2-2|NA|TRBV7-6|NA
TGTGCCAGCAGCTTATCCGTTACCGGGGAGCTGTTTTTT
CASSLSVTGELFF